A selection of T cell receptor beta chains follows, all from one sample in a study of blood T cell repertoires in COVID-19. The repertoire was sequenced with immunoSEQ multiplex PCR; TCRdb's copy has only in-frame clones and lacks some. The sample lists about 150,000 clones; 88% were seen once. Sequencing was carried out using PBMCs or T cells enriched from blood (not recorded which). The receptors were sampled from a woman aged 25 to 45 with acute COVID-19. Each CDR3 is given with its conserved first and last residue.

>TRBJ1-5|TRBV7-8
CASSMGGNQPQHF
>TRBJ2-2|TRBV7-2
CASSKTSGRASGELFF
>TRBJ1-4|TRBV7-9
CASSGPNEKLFF
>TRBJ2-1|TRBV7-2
CASSSDSSSYNEQFF
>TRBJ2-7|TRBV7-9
CASSEGLAGSYEQYF
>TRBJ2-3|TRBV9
CASSVGTSGATDTQYF
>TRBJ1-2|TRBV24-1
CATSDSREAVIRGGYTF
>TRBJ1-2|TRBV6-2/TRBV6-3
CASSYGGVYGYTF
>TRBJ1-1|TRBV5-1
CASSPQGGVNTEAFF
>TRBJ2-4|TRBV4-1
CASSQAYRKNIQYF
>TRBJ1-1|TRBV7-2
CASSLWSGTQSTEAFF
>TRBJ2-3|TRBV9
CASSAPGLAPDTQYF
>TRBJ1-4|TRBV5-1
CASSLRGSTVVATNEKLFF
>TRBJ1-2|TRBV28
CASSGRIRDFFYGYTF
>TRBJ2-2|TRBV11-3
CASSTSQGALGGELFF
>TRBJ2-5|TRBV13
CASSLRTSGIETQYF